The entry below gives a single T cell receptor (beta chain) sequence along with its context. The table came from immunoSEQ multiplex PCR; TCRdb's copy has only in-frame clones and leaves some out. The sample records about 250,000 clones, 85% to 90% being singletons. There are 14 residues in the CDR3. The V end was cut by 0 bases, the J end by 10 bases, with 13 bases between. Germline assignment: CDR1 LGHNT and CDR2 FRNRAP. The data stem from a study of blood T cell repertoires in COVID-19. The V gene is TRBV12-5, the J gene TRBJ2-1; D perhaps matches TRBD2 (5 bases). Sequencing was performed on PBMCs or T cells enriched from blood (not recorded which). This clonotype originated in a young man who had recovered from COVID-19. The CDR3 DNA follows: TGTGCTAGTGGTTTGGTTTCCATCCGGGGAGAGCAGTTCTTC. It yields the protein CASGLVSIRGEQFF.